This TCR beta chain was recovered during a study of regulatory T cells in long-lasting Graves disease. For TCR beta, libraries came from iRepertoire HTBI primers and Arm-PCR of CDR3 regions. One entry per CDR3 protein results from TCRdb running MiXCR on the multiplex PCR reads. Altogether around 360,000 distinct CDR3 sequences are present, 15% to 20% being singletons, with the ten largest covering 20%. The CDR3 runs 12 residues. Trimming left V 3 bases short and J 6 bases short, with 9 bases between. CDR1 is MNHGY, CDR2 SVAAGI, per germline. In this sample, this clonotype turned up many times. Regarding time point: newly diagnosed GD, antithyroid drugs for less than 3 months. The TCR library used RNA extracted from PBMCs. These data also featured in a second study, about T cells in Graves' hyperthyroidism and ophthalmopathy. In that study: Ophthalmopathy was predicted by the model a median of roughly 6 months ahead of onset.

The clonotype originates from a young woman with Graves disease. This sample comprised peripheral blood mononuclear cells (PBMCs), obtained at new diagnosis, from a patient treated with antithyroid drugs. This sequence joins TRBV6-9 and TRBJ2-7, with D perhaps given as TRBD1 or TRBD2 (6 bases each). DNA for the CDR3: TGTGCCAGCAGTTACGGGGGCTCCGAGCAGTACTTC. It is translated as CASSYGGSEQYF.